These 20 T cell receptor beta chains share one sample of origin, sequenced in a study of T cells in Graves' hyperthyroidism and ophthalmopathy. The CDR3 regions of TCR beta were amplified from RNA transcripts. Primed by the HTBI set, a first-round RT-PCR was run on the TCR CDR3. Each CDR3 protein gets one entry after TCRdb re-called the multiplex PCR reads with MiXCR. The sample lists a few hundred thousand distinct CDR3 sequences; 14% were seen once. The specimen sequenced was blood. The receptors come from a woman in her 40s with Graves' hyperthyroidism.

This chain links TRBV20-1 with TRBJ2-2, with TRBD2 as a possible D gene (6 bases). CDR3 length: 17 residues. Germline V lookup: CDR1 DFQATT, CDR2 SNEGSKA (reference sequence). V gave up 4 bases and J gave up 4 bases, with 22 bases separating them. In DNA form, the CDR3 reads TGCAGTGCTACCTTCCCCGGGAGTCCCGCGAGCACCGGGGAGCTGTTTTTT. Protein sequence: CSATFPGSPASTGELFF.

This clonotype was found many times. The chain employs TRBV28 and TRBJ2-7; 7 positions agree with TRBD1. The junction had 12 bases not matched to a gene; V was cut back by 5 bases and J by 5 bases. Germline assignment: CDR1 MDHEN and CDR2 SYDVKM. This CDR3 contains 15 residues. The CDR3 protein is CASSSRWGQKNEQYF. Written as DNA, the CDR3 is TGTGCCAGCAGTAGTCGGTGGGGACAGAAGAACGAGCAGTACTTC.

The table lists this clonotype with many counts. The chain uses TRBV2 and TRBJ2-3; D is undetermined. There are 17 residues in the CDR3. In germline, CDR1 is SNHLY, CDR2 FYNNEI. Trimming stripped 0 bases from V and 0 bases from J, with 13 bases between. This CDR3 is CASSEATLRTSTDTQYF. The CDR3 nucleotides are TGTGCCAGCAGTGAAGCGACCCTCAGAACTAGCACAGATACGCAGTATTTT.

This clonotype has just a few counts. A read error may produce the germline difference seen at one junction end. V gene TRBV28 combines with J gene TRBJ2-2, with a weak D call TRBD2 (6 bases). CDR1 is MDHEN and CDR2 is SYDVKM in the germline V gene. The CDR3 consists of 16 residues. The CDR3 coding sequence is TGTGCCAGCAGTTTATGGCGGGGCTTCTCCACCGGGGAGCTGTCTTTT. It yields the protein CASSLWRGFSTGELSF.

The rearrangement links TRBV24-1 to TRBJ2-6; TRBD1 is a possible D gene (6 bases). V dropped 5 bases and J dropped 0 bases, with 10 bases sitting between them. Germline CDR1 reads KGHDR; CDR2 reads SFDVKD. The CDR3 contains 16 residues. CDR3 in DNA: TGTGCCACCAGTGGGCAGGGGAGCTCTGGGGCCAACGTCCTGACTTTC. Protein sequence: CATSGQGSSGANVLTF.

The rearrangement links TRBV24-1 to TRBJ2-2; D is uncertain. Germline CDR1 KGHDR, CDR2 SFDVKD. V lost 3 bases and J lost 0, with 10 bases in between. The CDR3 has 16 amino acids. CDR3 coding DNA: TGTGCCACCAGTGATAGCAGCCGCGCGAACACCGGGGAGCTGTTTTTT. Its translation: CATSDSSRANTGELFF.

The chain couples TRBV18 to TRBJ1-2; no clear D gene. Germline loops: CDR1 KGHSH, CDR2 LQKENI. Trimming took 2 bases from V and 8 from J, leaving 9 bases between them. The CDR3 is made up of 12 amino acids. CDR3 DNA: TGTGCCAGCTCACCAGAACATTACGGCTACACCTTC. This encodes CASSPEHYGYTF. The whole variable domain, filled in from reference TRBV18 and TRBJ1-2, reads NAGVMQNPRHLVRRRGQEARLRCSPMKGHSHVYWYRQLPEEGLKFMVYLQKENIIDESGMPKERFSAEFPKEGPSILRIQQVVRGDSAAYFCASSPEHYGYTFGSGTRLTVV.

V usage is TRBV27 and J usage is TRBJ2-1; D is unresolved. The CDR3 is 14 amino acids. CDR1 MNHEY and CDR2 SMNVEV come from the germline V gene (reference sequence). V was trimmed by 5 bases and J by 5 bases, leaving 13 bases between them. CDR3 residues: CASSELFRDNEQFF. The CDR3 DNA follows: TGTGCCAGCAGTGAGTTATTTCGGGACAATGAGCAGTTCTTC.

This clonotype was counted a few times. This chain links TRBV9 with TRBJ2-2; the match to TRBD2 covers 14 bases. The CDR3 has 19 amino acids. The V gene's germline CDR1 is SGDLS and CDR2 YYNGEE. The J segment lost 2 bases and the V segment lost 1 base, leaving 7 bases of the junction unmatched. The CDR3 DNA is TGTGCCAGCAGCGTATCCGGGACTAGCGGGAGAAAAAACACCGGGGAGCTGTTTTTT. Its protein is CASSVSGTSGRKNTGELFF.

The CDR3 here is CSASSTSYEQYF. The CDR3 DNA reads TGCAGTGCTTCCTCGACTAGCTACGAGCAGTACTTC. This chain uses TRBV20-1 with TRBJ2-7; D is possibly TRBD2 (6 bases). The CDR3 is 12 amino acids. V was clipped by 5 bases and J by 3 bases, with 11 bases between them. Germline V lookup: CDR1 DFQATT, CDR2 SNEGSKA (reference sequence).

In this sample, this clonotype turned up once. The V call is TRBV9, the J call TRBJ2-5, with a possible D match to TRBD2 (6 bases). The CDR3 length is 14 residues. Germline V gives CDR1 SGDLS, CDR2 YYNGEE. Deletions cut 3 bases from V and 5 bases from J, with 14 bases between. The CDR3 loop reads CASSASEGLETQYF. In nucleotides, the CDR3 is TGTGCCAGCAGCGCCTCGGAGGGTTTGGAGACCCAGTACTTC.

This clonotype was counted at least ten times. The chain joins TRBV6-1 to TRBJ2-7; D is undetermined. This CDR3 has 10 amino acids. The germline V and J ends were trimmed by 6 bases and 5 bases, with 5 bases remaining between them. Germline-derived CDR1 and CDR2 are MNHNS and SASEGT. The CDR3 spells CASRSDEQYF. CDR3 DNA sequence: TGTGCCAGCAGGTCGGACGAGCAGTACTTC.

This clonotype showed up many times. V usage is TRBV5-6 and J usage is TRBJ2-2; unclear D gene. Germline CDR1 is SGHDT and CDR2 is YYEEEE. V was clipped by 4 bases and J by 7 bases, with 8 bases between them. This CDR3 has 12 residues. The DNA of the CDR3 is TGTGCCAGCAGCCCCGGCTACGGGGAGCTGTTTTTT. Translating gives CASSPGYGELFF.

The chain is built from TRBV6-1 and TRBJ2-4, with 9 bases lining up with TRBD1. Germline trimming cut 6 bases from V and 5 bases from J; bases unmatched to any gene: 5. The CDR3 consists of 14 residues. The germline V gene has CDR1 MNHNS and CDR2 SASEGT. CDR3 residues: CASSGTGGENIQYF. Here the CDR3 DNA reads TGTGCCAGCAGCGGAACAGGGGGCGAAAACATTCAGTACTTC.

This clonotype was seen ten or more times. V is TRBV5-1 and J is TRBJ2-1; D is undetermined. There are 13 residues in the CDR3. V was trimmed by 0 bases and J by 8 bases, leaving 9 bases between them. Per the germline V gene, CDR1 is SGHRS and CDR2 is YFSETQ. The CDR3 spells CASSLERPYEQFF. The DNA for the CDR3 is TGCGCCAGCAGCTTGGAACGGCCCTATGAGCAGTTCTTC.

This clonotype was counted ten times or more. The CDR3 loop reads CASSLGLAPTGTDTQYF. Here the CDR3 DNA reads TGTGCCAGCAGCTTAGGACTAGCGCCAACGGGCACAGATACGCAGTATTTT. The J gene is TRBJ2-3, the V gene TRBV7-2; 8 positions agree with TRBD2. The CDR3 runs 17 residues. Germline CDR1 and CDR2: SGHTA and FQGNSA. The V gene end was trimmed by 1 base and the J gene end by 1 base; junction bases not matched to a gene: 7.

This clonotype has ten or more counts. The chain recombines TRBV7-2 with TRBJ2-2, with 12 positions matching TRBD1. The length of the CDR3 is 18 residues. The germline CDR1 and CDR2 sequences are SGHTA and FQGNSA. The V and J ends lost 4 bases and 5 bases, in that order; junction bases with no gene match: 11. The CDR3 DNA reads TGTGCCAGCAGCTACTTCCGGGACAGGGGGCGCGGAACCGGGGAGCTGTTTTTT. Amino acid sequence: CASSYFRDRGRGTGELFF.

The chain carries TRBV19 and TRBJ2-4; maybe TRBD2 (6 bases). The CDR3 sequence is 17 residues long. CDR1 is LNHDA and CDR2 is SQIVND in the germline V gene (reference sequence). Trimming took off 6 bases at V and 0 bases at J, with 18 bases between the two ends. The CDR3, as DNA: TGTGCCAGTAGGGGACTCTGGACGGGCCTAGCCAAAAACATTCAGTACTTC. This sequence encodes CASRGLWTGLAKNIQYF.

The chain carries TRBV11-2 and TRBJ2-2, with 12 nucleotides matching TRBD2. The germline V gene has CDR1 SGHAT and CDR2 FQNNGV. The CDR3 is 17 amino acids. V lost 5 bases to trimming and J lost 4 bases; unmatched junction nucleotides: 8. The CDR3 DNA follows: TGTGCCAGCAGCCTGCTAGCGGGAGGGCCCCTCACCGGGGAGCTGTTTTTT. It yields the protein CASSLLAGGPLTGELFF.

The genes are TRBV27 and TRBJ2-2, with 11 bases lining up with TRBD2. Germline-derived CDR1 and CDR2 are MNHEY and SMNVEV (reference sequence). Trimming removed 5 bases from V and 8 bases from J; junction bases left unmatched: 7. This CDR3 contains 15 residues. Here the CDR3 DNA reads TGTGCCAGCAGTCCAACTAGCGGGAGTCGAGGGGAGCTGTTTTTT. It translates to CASSPTSGSRGELFF.